Detailed here is one T cell receptor beta chain. These data come from a study of blood T cell repertoires in COVID-19. Study information: COVID-19 samples collected from the United States, Italy and Spain covered acute and convalescent phases. PBMCs, B-cell-depleted T cells, or T cells were the source of the cDNA or gDNA that made up the material.

Measured with immunoSEQ multiplex PCR; TCRdb has only the in-frame clones, and not every one. The table includes hundreds of thousands of clones, around four fifths detected once. This CDR3 contains 14 residues. Germline loops: CDR1 LGHDT, CDR2 YNNKEL (reference sequence). With 3 bases removed from V and 0 bases from J, the gap between germline ends came to 8 bases. The chain carries TRBV3-1 (or the pseudogene TRBV3-2) and TRBJ1-1; D is perhaps TRBD1 (5 bases). The sequencing sample was made of peripheral blood. The receptor was isolated from a middle-aged woman with active or convalescent COVID-19. CDR3 residues: CASSHPTVNTEAFF. DNA of the CDR3: TGTGCCAGCAGCCACCCGACAGTGAACACTGAAGCTTTCTTT.